This T cell receptor beta chain was sequenced in a study of T cell responses to AZD1222 COVID-19 vaccine. Whole-study findings and limits: Nearly half of spike-specific TCRs reportedly go after variant regions that carry no mutations. Repertoire sampling occurred only after the peak T cell response.

Repertoires were generated with immunoSEQ multiplex PCR, while TCRdb's copy carries only in-frame clones and drops some. The sample has over 100,000 clones; around 85% are singletons. Germline-derived CDR1 and CDR2 are MNHEY and SMNVEV (reference sequence). The CDR3 has 14 amino acids. The V and J ends lost 3 bases and 7 bases, in that order; junction bases with no gene match: 6. Of note for this clone: The antigen is undetermined.

The source material was peripheral blood, sampled 28 days after the second dose of the MenACWY control vaccine. The receptor was isolated from an adult who received the MenACWY meningococcal vaccine as a control. The chain is built from TRBV27 and TRBJ1-5; 7 bases are a match to TRBD1. The CDR3 DNA reads TGTGCCAGCAGTTTTGGACAGGCAGGCCAGCCCCAGCATTTT. It specifies CASSFGQAGQPQHF.